A single sample gave rise to the 5 T cell receptor beta chains below, sequenced in a study of T cell repertoires in cytomegalovirus infection. TCRdb reprocessed the reads with MiXCR, giving one entry per CDR3 protein. The sample consists of 250,000 or so distinct CDR3 sequences, approximately 10% of them appearing once. The sequenced sample consisted of PBMCs. The receptor source for this set is a human donor in good health (CMV status not recorded). Some clones in this sample may be carry-over from other donors' samples.

This clonotype was seen at least ten times. The chain is built from TRBV7-2 and TRBJ2-3, with a weak D call TRBD2 (6 bases). Trimming pared 0 bases from V and 1 base from J, leaving 11 bases between. This CDR3 has 16 residues. Germline CDR1 SGHTA, CDR2 FQGNSA. CDR3 sequence reads: CASSLAPSVRTDTQYF. The CDR3 DNA is TGTGCCAGCAGCTTAGCCCCTAGCGTACGCACAGATACGCAGTATTTT. The full variable domain, in which reference TRBV7-2 and TRBJ2-3 provide the parts outside the CDR3, is GAGVSQSPSNKVTEKGKDVELRCDPISGHTALYWYRQSLGQGLEFLIYFQGNSAPDKSGLPSDRFSAERTGGSVSTLTIQRTQQEDSAVYLCASSLAPSVRTDTQYFGPGTRLTVL.

CDR3 nucleotide sequence: TGCGCCAGCAGCCAAGAAGGGGCGCCCAACATCCTAGCCAAAAACATTCAGTACTTC. It encodes CASSQEGAPNILAKNIQYF. The chain uses TRBV4-1 and TRBJ2-4; D is possibly TRBD1 (5 bases). The V and J ends lost 0 bases and 0 bases respectively, with 18 bases between them. The CDR3 is 19 amino acids. Germline CDR1 reads MGHRA; CDR2 reads YSYEKL.

The chain carries TRBV28 and TRBJ2-5, with a tentative D call TRBD1 (5 bases). V dropped 3 bases and J dropped 5 bases, with 22 bases sitting between them. Germline CDR1 is MDHEN and CDR2 is SYDVKM. This CDR3 region has 17 residues. CDR3: CASSLTLTGSDKETQYF. As DNA, the CDR3 is TGTGCCAGCAGTTTGACTTTAACAGGTTCAGACAAGGAGACCCAGTACTTC. The full variable domain, its missing parts supplied by reference TRBV28 and TRBJ2-5, is DVKVTQSSRYLVKRTGEKVFLECVQDMDHENMFWYRQDPGLGLRLIYFSYDVKMKEKGDIPEGYSVSREKKERFSLILESASTNQTSMYLCASSLTLTGSDKETQYFGPGTRLLVL.

This clonotype was seen ten or more times. The gene calls are TRBV20-1 and TRBJ2-1, with 8 nucleotides matching TRBD2. The CDR3 is 15 residues long. Losses at the gene ends were 0 bases for V and 4 bases for J; bases not matched to a gene: 5. Germline CDR1 is DFQATT and CDR2 is SNEGSKA (reference sequence). CDR3 in amino acids: CSARDIQRGYNEQFF. The CDR3 nucleotides are TGCAGTGCTAGAGATATACAGCGGGGGTACAATGAGCAGTTCTTC.

This clonotype was observed at least ten times. The gene calls are TRBV6-1 and TRBJ1-3, with 7 bases fitting TRBD1. Germline values: CDR1 MNHNS, CDR2 SASEGT. V lost 6 bases, J lost 0 bases, and 8 bases stayed unmatched. CDR3 size: 16 residues. DNA for the CDR3: TGTGCCAGCAGCGCCCGGACAGGCGGCTCTGGAAACACCATATATTTT. It is translated as CASSARTGGSGNTIYF.